This is a list of T cell receptor beta chains from one sample in a study of breast tumors, draining lymph nodes, adjacent tissues. A single record per CDR3 protein comes from TCRdb applying MiXCR to the multiplex PCR reads. The sample consists of about 300,000 distinct CDR3 sequences, around 30% of them appearing once. The sequenced sample consisted of axillary lymph node tissue. Receptors originate from a female donor with breast cancer. Some clones in this sample may be carry-over from other donors' samples. CDR3s leave out the opening cysteine and the closing phenylalanine or tryptophan. D genes are given only for firm matches.

>.|TRBJ2-3|TRBV2
ASSLRISGDTQY
>TRBD1|TRBJ2-2|TRBV5-6
ASSPDRGRYWELF
>.|TRBJ2-3|TRBV6-5
ASSSPKRTDTQY
>.|TRBJ1-4|TRBV6-4
ASSLSNSLATNEKLF
>TRBD1|TRBJ2-7|TRBV4-2
ASSQEGGSSYEQY
>TRBD2|TRBJ2-7|TRBV5-1
ASSLTSGSMYEQY
>TRBD2|TRBJ2-6|TRBV7-9
ASSLGAGGAEANVLT
>TRBD1|TRBJ1-2|TRBV29-1
SVVHRASGGRGTGAGYT
>.|TRBJ2-3|TRBV6-2/TRBV6-3
ASSYGGQTSTDTQY
>.|TRBJ2-3|TRBV5-1
ASSLGSSSTDTQY
>.|TRBJ2-7|TRBV6-5
ASRAVYEQY
>TRBD2|TRBJ2-1|TRBV10-2
ASSEGWTSSYEQF
>.|TRBJ2-1|TRBV6-5
ASRRQVGLADNEQF
>.|TRBJ2-4|TRBV3-1
ASSRDGRGKNIQY
>.|TRBJ2-1|TRBV5-4
ASSLAEGSYNEQF
>TRBD1|TRBJ1-4|TRBV2
ASRGTASNEKLF
>TRBD1|TRBJ1-2|TRBV5-4
ASSLALQGRYGYT
>.|TRBJ1-2|TRBV6-5
ASSPDTGYT
>.|TRBJ2-7|TRBV18
ASSPQGIWQY